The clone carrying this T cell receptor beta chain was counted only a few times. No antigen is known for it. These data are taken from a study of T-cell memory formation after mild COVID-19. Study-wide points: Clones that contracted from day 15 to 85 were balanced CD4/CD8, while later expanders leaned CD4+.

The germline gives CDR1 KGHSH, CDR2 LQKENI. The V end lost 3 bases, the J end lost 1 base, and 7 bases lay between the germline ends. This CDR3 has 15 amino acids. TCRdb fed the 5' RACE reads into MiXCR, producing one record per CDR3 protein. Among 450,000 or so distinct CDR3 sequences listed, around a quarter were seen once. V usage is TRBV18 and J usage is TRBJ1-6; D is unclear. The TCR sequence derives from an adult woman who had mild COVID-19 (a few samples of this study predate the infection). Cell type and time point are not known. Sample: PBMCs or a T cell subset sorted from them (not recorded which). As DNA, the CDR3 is TGTGCCAGCTCACCCGAAGGGTCCTATAATTCACCCCTCCACTTT. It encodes CASSPEGSYNSPLHF.